These 15 T cell receptor beta chains were all obtained from the same sample, sequenced in a study of cytomegalovirus exposure and HLA in healthy donors. Assay used: immunoSEQ multiplex PCR; TCRdb lists only in-frame clones, some missing. The sample records 60,000 to 70,000 clones, approximately 90% being singletons. The specimen sequenced was PBMCs. Receptor source: a woman younger than 30 in good health and CMV-seronegative.

This clone was found a few times. The CDR3 reads CASSPDREGEAFF. In DNA, the CDR3 is TGTGCCAGCTCACCGGACAGGGAGGGTGAAGCTTTCTTT. The V gene is TRBV18, the J gene TRBJ1-1; TRBD1 agrees at 8 bases. J gave up 7 bases and V 3 bases, and 4 bases lay outside the gene matches. The CDR3 loop spans 13 amino acids. Per germline, CDR1 KGHSH and CDR2 LQKENI.

The gene calls are TRBV10-3 and TRBJ2-5; 7 bases agree with TRBD2. Germline V gene lookup returns CDR1 ENHRY and CDR2 SYGVKD. With 5 bases clipped from V and 4 bases from J, the junction kept 4 bases outside the gene matches. The CDR3 contains 13 residues. CDR3: CAISTSAPETQYF. CDR3 in DNA: TGTGCCATCAGTACTAGCGCCCCAGAGACCCAGTACTTC.

Turning to this clone: Distinct nucleotide sequences in the sample also encode this CDR3. The J gene is TRBJ1-3, the V gene TRBV9; 8 bases match TRBD1. J gave up 0 bases and V 5 bases, and 4 bases lay outside the gene matches. Germline V gives CDR1 SGDLS, CDR2 YYNGEE. The CDR3 contains 15 residues. This CDR3 reads CASSGQGSSGNTIYF. CDR3 bases: TGTGCCAGCAGTGGACAGGGATCCTCTGGAAACACCATATATTTT. The variable domain in full, completed from reference TRBV9 and TRBJ1-3, reads DSGVTQTPKHLITATGQRVTLRCSPRSGDLSVYWYQQSLDQGLQFLIQYYNGEERAKGNILERFSAQQFPDLHSELNLSSLELGDSALYFCASSGQGSSGNTIYFGEGSWLTVV.

The chain couples TRBV2 to TRBJ2-5; 9 bases are shared with TRBD2. This CDR3 comprises 15 residues. Germline loops: CDR1 SNHLY, CDR2 FYNNEI. With V trimmed by 3 bases and J by 6 bases, 8 bases remained unmatched. Written as DNA, the CDR3 is TGTGCCAGCAGTGATTCGGCGGGGGGGCCTAAGACCCAGTACTTC. This sequence encodes CASSDSAGGPKTQYF. The whole variable domain, remainder taken from reference TRBV2 and TRBJ2-5, is EPEVTQTPSHQVTQMGQEVILRCVPISNHLYFYWYRQILGQKVEFLVSFYNNEISEKSEIFDDQFSVERPDGSNFTLKIRSTKLEDSAMYFCASSDSAGGPKTQYFGPGTRLLVL.

This chain joins TRBV20-1 and TRBJ1-3, with TRBD1 as a possible D gene (6 bases). The germline V and J ends were trimmed by 6 bases and 7 bases, with 10 bases remaining between them. The CDR3 is 11 amino acids. Germline values: CDR1 DFQATT, CDR2 SNEGSKA (reference sequence). CDR3 nucleotide sequence: TGCAGTGCCACTAGGGGGAACACCATATATTTT. It translates to CSATRGNTIYF.

This chain connects TRBV7-2 to TRBJ2-7; TRBD1 matches at 9 bases. The CDR3 extends over 14 amino acids. Germline loops: CDR1 SGHTA, CDR2 FQGNSA. The ends lost 8 bases at V and 1 base at J; junction bases unmatched: 6. The CDR3 region has the DNA TGTGCCAGCTTAGCCGGGACAGGGTCCTACGAGCAGTACTTC. It translates to CASLAGTGSYEQYF.

This sequence joins TRBV18 and TRBJ1-2; TRBD1 aligns across 7 bases. The CDR3 length is 13 residues. Germline CDR1 KGHSH, CDR2 LQKENI. V shed 4 bases and J 3 bases; nucleotides not matched to a gene: 2. In nucleotides, the CDR3 is TGTGCCAGCTCACGAACAGGGGACTATGGCTACACCTTC. Its translation is CASSRTGDYGYTF. Full variable domain (remainder filled in from reference TRBV18 and TRBJ1-2): NAGVMQNPRHLVRRRGQEARLRCSPMKGHSHVYWYRQLPEEGLKFMVYLQKENIIDESGMPKERFSAEFPKEGPSILRIQQVVRGDSAAYFCASSRTGDYGYTFGSGTRLTVV.

This rearrangement joins TRBV28 to TRBJ1-2; TRBD1 matches 8 bases. Germline CDR1 MDHEN, CDR2 SYDVKM. The J segment lost 5 bases and the V segment lost 6 bases, leaving 11 bases of the junction unmatched. The CDR3 consists of 15 residues. The CDR3 is CASSILRTGQYGYTF. In nucleotides, the CDR3 is TGTGCCAGCAGCATACTCCGGACAGGGCAATATGGCTACACCTTC.

This clone was picked up one time. The CDR3 protein is CASSLRGLASSYNEQFF. CDR3 coding DNA: TGTGCCAGCAGCTTACGGGGACTAGCGAGTTCCTACAATGAGCAGTTCTTC. The chain links TRBV7-6 to TRBJ2-1; 10 bases align to TRBD2. Germline V lookup: CDR1 SGHVS, CDR2 FNYEAQ. With 2 bases clipped from V and 1 base from J, the junction kept 5 bases outside the gene matches. The CDR3 contains 17 residues.

This chain connects TRBV4-2 to TRBJ2-2, with 12 bases identical to TRBD2. V lost 2 bases, J lost 7 bases, and 20 bases stayed unmatched. The CDR3 runs 21 residues. The V gene's germline CDR1 is LGHNA and CDR2 YNFKEQ. The chain's CDR3 is CASSQWRAWASGGANHGELFF. Written as DNA, the CDR3 is TGTGCCAGCAGCCAATGGAGGGCTTGGGCTAGCGGGGGGGCTAACCACGGGGAGCTGTTTTTT.

The rearrangement links TRBV29-1 to TRBJ2-7; 9 bases fit TRBD1. The CDR3 contains 14 residues. The germline V gene has CDR1 SQVTM and CDR2 ANQGSEA. J was trimmed by 5 bases and V by 6 bases; bases with no gene match: 11. CDR3 coding DNA: TGCAGCGTGAGTGGGGGACAGGGTTGGGACGAGCAGTACTTC. Translating it yields CSVSGGQGWDEQYF.

The genes are TRBV7-3 and TRBJ2-3, with 8 positions matching TRBD1. Germline CDR1 reads SGHTA; CDR2 reads FQGTGA. J gave up 5 bases and V 0 bases, and 7 bases lay outside the gene matches. The length of the CDR3 is 16 residues. The chain's CDR3 is CASSLTLSGGIDTQYF. DNA of the CDR3: TGTGCCAGCAGCTTAACGTTGTCAGGGGGCATAGATACGCAGTATTTT.

The rearrangement uses TRBV5-1 and TRBJ2-7, with 10 bases that match TRBD2. V lost 4 bases and J lost 4; bases outside the gene matches: 20. Germline loops: CDR1 SGHRS, CDR2 YFSETQ. The CDR3 has 19 amino acids. The CDR3 spells CASSLLGLSRTSGEYEQYF. The CDR3 DNA follows: TGCGCCAGCAGCCTTCTGGGGCTTTCCCGGACTAGCGGAGAGTACGAGCAGTACTTC.

The sample holds a few counts of this clone. The chain links TRBV30 to TRBJ1-2; D is possibly TRBD1 (6 bases). The CDR3 sequence is 13 residues long. Germline loops: CDR1 GTSNPN, CDR2 SVGIG (reference sequence). V lost 0 bases and J lost 5, with 10 bases in between. DNA for the CDR3: TGTGCCTGGAGTGTGCAACAGGGATATGGCTACACCTTC. Encoded protein: CAWSVQQGYGYTF.

The rearrangement joins TRBV5-4 to TRBJ1-2; 7 nucleotides match TRBD1. Per germline, CDR1 SGHNT and CDR2 YYREEE (reference sequence). Unmatched junction bases numbered 3, after V lost 9 bases and J lost 4 bases. The CDR3 runs to 11 residues. The CDR3 sequence: CAMWDSYGYTF. CDR3 DNA sequence: TGTGCCATGTGGGACAGCTATGGCTACACCTTC.